This TCR beta chain is from a study of T cells in tuberculosis. Background on the study: Sequenced TCRs come from CD1B-GMM tetramer-binding T cells.

Using immunoSEQ multiplex PCR, the repertoire was profiled, and TCRdb retains in-frame clones only, with some absent. The repertoire holds 45,000 or so clones, with roughly 96% as singletons. Germline lookup yields CDR1 SNHLY and CDR2 FYNNEI. The V gene end was trimmed by 1 base and the J gene end by 8 bases; junction bases not matched to a gene: 7. CDR3 length equals 16 residues. This TCR derives from a donor aged 5 to 30 with latent tuberculosis or without tuberculosis infection. The sample consisted of PBMCs. The chain couples TRBV2 to TRBJ1-6; 8 bases fit TRBD1. In DNA form, the CDR3 reads TGTGCCAGCAGTGAAGGGGGACAGGAAATTTATTCACCCCTCCACTTT. As protein: CASSEGGQEIYSPLHF.